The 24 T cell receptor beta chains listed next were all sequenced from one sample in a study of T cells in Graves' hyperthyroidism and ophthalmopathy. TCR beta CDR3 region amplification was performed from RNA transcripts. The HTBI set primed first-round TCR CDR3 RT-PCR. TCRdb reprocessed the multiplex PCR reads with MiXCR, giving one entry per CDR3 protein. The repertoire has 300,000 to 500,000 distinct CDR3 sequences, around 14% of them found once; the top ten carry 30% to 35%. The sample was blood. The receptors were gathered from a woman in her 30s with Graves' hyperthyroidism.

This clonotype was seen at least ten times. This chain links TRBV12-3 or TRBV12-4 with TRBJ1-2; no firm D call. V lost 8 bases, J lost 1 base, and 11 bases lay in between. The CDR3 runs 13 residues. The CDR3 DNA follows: TGTGCCAGCCGCACCGCGGGTAACTATGGCTACACCTTC. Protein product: CASRTAGNYGYTF.

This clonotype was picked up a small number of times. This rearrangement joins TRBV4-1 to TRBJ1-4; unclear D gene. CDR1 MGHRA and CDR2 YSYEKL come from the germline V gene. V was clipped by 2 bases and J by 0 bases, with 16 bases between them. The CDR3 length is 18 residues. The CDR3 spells CASSQMGDLEATNEKLFF. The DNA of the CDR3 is TGCGCCAGCAGCCAAATGGGTGACTTGGAGGCAACTAATGAAAAACTGTTTTTT.

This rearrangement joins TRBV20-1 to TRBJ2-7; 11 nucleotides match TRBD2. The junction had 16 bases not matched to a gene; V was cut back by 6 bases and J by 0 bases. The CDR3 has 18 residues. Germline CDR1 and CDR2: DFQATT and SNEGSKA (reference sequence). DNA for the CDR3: TGCAGTGCAGTCCTTACCTATAGCGGGAGGGTGAGCTCCTACGAGCAGTACTTC. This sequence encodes CSAVLTYSGRVSSYEQYF.

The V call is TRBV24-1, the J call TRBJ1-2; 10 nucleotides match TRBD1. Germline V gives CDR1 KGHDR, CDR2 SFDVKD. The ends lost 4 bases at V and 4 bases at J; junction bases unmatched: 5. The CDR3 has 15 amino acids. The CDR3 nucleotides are TGTGCCACCAGTGAGTGGACAGGGGGATCCTATGGCTACACCTTC. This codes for CATSEWTGGSYGYTF.

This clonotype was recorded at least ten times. Here the CDR3 reads CASSLSLAGETQYF. CDR3 nucleotides: TGTGCCAGCAGTTTAAGTCTAGCGGGAGAGACCCAGTACTTC. This chain uses TRBV12-3 or TRBV12-4 with TRBJ2-5; TRBD2 agrees at 8 bases. The CDR3 covers 14 residues. The J segment lost 4 bases and the V segment lost 2 bases, leaving 3 bases of the junction unmatched.

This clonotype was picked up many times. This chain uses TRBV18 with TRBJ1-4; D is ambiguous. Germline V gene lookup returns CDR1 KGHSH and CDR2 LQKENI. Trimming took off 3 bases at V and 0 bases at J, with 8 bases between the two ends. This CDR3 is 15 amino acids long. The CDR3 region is CASSPTGATNEKLFF. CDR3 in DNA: TGTGCCAGCTCACCGACGGGTGCAACTAATGAAAAACTGTTTTTT. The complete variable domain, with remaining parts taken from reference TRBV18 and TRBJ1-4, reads NAGVMQNPRHLVRRRGQEARLRCSPMKGHSHVYWYRQLPEEGLKFMVYLQKENIIDESGMPKERFSAEFPKEGPSILRIQQVVRGDSAAYFCASSPTGATNEKLFFGSGTQLSVL.

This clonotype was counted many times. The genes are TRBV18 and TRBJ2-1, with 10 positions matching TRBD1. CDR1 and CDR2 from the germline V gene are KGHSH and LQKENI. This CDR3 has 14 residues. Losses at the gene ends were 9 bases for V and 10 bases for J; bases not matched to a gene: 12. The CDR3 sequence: CASLDRGRIYEQFF. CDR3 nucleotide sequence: TGTGCCAGTTTAGACAGGGGGCGCATATACGAGCAGTTCTTC.

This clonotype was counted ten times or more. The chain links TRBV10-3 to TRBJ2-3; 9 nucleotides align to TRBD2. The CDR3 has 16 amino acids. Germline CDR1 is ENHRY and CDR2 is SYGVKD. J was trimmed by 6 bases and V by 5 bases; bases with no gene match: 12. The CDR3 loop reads CAISPSGTEGVDTQYF. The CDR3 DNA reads TGTGCCATCAGTCCTAGCGGGACAGAGGGGGTGGATACGCAGTATTTT.

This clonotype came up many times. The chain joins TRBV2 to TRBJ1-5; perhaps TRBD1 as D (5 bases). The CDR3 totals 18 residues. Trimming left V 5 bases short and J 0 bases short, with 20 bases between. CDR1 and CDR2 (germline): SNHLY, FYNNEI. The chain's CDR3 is CASSPSLQGVYSNQPQHF. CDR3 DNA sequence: TGTGCCAGCAGTCCCAGTCTGCAGGGCGTCTATAGCAATCAGCCCCAGCATTTT.

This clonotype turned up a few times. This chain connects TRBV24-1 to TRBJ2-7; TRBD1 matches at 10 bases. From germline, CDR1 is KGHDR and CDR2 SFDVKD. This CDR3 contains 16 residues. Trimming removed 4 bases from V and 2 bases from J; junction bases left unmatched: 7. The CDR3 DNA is TGTGCCACCAGTGAAAAGACCGGGACAGGGGCCTACGAGCAGTACTTC. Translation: CATSEKTGTGAYEQYF.

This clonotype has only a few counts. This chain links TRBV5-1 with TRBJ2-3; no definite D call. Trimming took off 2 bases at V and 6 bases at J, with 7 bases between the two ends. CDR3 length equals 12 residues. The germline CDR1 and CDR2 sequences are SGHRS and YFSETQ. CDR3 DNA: TGCGCCAGCAGCTTTTTTGAGGATACGCAGTATTTT. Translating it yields CASSFFEDTQYF.

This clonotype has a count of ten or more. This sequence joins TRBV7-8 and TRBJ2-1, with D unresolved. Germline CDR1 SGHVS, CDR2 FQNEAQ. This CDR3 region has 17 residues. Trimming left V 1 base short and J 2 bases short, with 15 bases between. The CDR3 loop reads CASSLGLSVLTYNEQFF. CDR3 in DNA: TGTGCCAGCAGCTTAGGGTTGAGTGTCCTGACCTACAATGAGCAGTTCTTC.

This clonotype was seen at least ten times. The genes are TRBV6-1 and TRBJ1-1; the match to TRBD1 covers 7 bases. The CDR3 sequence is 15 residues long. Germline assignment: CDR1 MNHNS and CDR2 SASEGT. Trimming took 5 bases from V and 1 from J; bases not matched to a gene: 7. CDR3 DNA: TGTGCCAGCAGTCAATCAGGGGGAAAGAACACTGAAGCTTTCTTT. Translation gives CASSQSGGKNTEAFF.

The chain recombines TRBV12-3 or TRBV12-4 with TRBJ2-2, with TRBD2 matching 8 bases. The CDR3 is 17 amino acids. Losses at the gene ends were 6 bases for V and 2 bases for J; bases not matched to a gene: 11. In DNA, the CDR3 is TGTGCCAGCAGCCAACCCCCTAGCGGGTTAAACACCGGGGAGCTGTTTTTT. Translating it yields CASSQPPSGLNTGELFF.

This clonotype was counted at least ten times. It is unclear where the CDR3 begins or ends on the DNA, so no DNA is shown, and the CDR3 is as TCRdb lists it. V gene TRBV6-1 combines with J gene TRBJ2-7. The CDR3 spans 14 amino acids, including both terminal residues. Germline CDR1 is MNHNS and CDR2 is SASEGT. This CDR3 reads CAAPYSCTPYEQYF.

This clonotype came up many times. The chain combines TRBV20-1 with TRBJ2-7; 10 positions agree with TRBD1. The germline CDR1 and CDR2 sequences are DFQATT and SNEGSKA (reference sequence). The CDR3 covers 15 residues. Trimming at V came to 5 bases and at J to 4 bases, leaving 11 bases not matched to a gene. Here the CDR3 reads CSAYAGTGVLYEQYF. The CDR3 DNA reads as TGCAGTGCTTATGCCGGGACAGGGGTTTTGTACGAGCAGTACTTC.

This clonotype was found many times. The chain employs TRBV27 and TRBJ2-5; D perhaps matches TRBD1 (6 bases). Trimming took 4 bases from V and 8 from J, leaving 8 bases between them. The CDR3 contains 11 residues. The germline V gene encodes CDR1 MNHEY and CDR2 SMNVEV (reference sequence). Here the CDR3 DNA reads TGTGCCAGCAGTTCGACAGGTACCCAGTACTTC. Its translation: CASSSTGTQYF.

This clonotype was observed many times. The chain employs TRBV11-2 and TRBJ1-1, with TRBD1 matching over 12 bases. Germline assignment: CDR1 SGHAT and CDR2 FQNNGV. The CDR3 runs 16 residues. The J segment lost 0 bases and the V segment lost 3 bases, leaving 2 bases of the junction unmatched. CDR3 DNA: TGTGCCAGCAGCTTCGGGGACAGGGGGCTGAACACTGAAGCTTTCTTT. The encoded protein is CASSFGDRGLNTEAFF.

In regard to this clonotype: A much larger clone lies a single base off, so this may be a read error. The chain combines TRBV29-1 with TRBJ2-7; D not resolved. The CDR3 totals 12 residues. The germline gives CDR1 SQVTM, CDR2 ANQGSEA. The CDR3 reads CSVALLTYERYF. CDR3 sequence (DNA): TGCAGCGTTGCATTGCTGACCTACGAGCGGTACTTC.

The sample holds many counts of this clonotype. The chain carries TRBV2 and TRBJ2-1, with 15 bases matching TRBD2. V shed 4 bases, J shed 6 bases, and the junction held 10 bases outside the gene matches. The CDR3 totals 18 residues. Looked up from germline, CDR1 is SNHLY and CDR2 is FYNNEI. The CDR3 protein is CASSGEGTSGRLRNEQFF. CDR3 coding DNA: TGTGCCAGCAGTGGGGAGGGGACTAGCGGGAGGCTACGCAATGAGCAGTTCTTC.

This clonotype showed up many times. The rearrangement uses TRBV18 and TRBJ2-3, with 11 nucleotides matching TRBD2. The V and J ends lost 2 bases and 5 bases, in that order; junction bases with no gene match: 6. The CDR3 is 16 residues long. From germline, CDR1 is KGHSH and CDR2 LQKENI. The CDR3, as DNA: TGTGCCAGCTCACCAGAGGGACTAGCGGTGGGAGATACGCAGTATTTT. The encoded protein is CASSPEGLAVGDTQYF.

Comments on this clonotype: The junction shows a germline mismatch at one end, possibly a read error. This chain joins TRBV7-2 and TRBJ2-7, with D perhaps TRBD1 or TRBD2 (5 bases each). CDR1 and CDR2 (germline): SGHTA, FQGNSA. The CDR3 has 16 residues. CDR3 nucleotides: TGCGCCAGCAGCTTGGGGGTTGAGCGGAGCCACAATGAGCAGTACTTC. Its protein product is CASSLGVERSHNEQYF.

CDR3 sequence reads: CAISEVTSGRIEQFF. The DNA of the CDR3 is TGTGCCATCAGTGAGGTCACTAGCGGGAGGATTGAGCAGTTCTTC. This chain uses TRBV10-3 with TRBJ2-1, with 12 bases lining up with TRBD2. Per germline, CDR1 ENHRY and CDR2 SYGVKD. V lost 2 bases, J lost 9 bases, and 5 bases stayed unmatched. The CDR3 length is 15 residues.

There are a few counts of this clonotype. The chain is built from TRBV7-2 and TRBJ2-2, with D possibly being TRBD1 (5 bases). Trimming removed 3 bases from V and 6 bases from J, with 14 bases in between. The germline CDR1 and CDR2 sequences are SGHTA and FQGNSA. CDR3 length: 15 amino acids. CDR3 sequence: CASSLGQGFSGELFF. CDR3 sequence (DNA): TGTGCCAGCAGCTTGGGTCAGGGCTTTTCCGGGGAGCTGTTTTTT. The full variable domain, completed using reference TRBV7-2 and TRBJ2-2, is GAGVSQSPSNKVTEKGKDVELRCDPISGHTALYWYRQSLGQGLEFLIYFQGNSAPDKSGLPSDRFSAERTGGSVSTLTIQRTQQEDSAVYLCASSLGQGFSGELFFGEGSRLTVL.